Below are 22 T cell receptor beta chains sequenced from a single sample in a study of blood T cell repertoires in COVID-19. Some clones are missing from TCRdb's copy, which holds only in-frame ones; the method was immunoSEQ multiplex PCR. This table holds 400,000 or so clones, around nine tenths found once. Sequenced: peripheral blood. The source is a woman between 35 and 50 years old with COVID-19, enrolled during active disease.

The genes are TRBV6-2 or TRBV6-3 and TRBJ2-2; 9 bases line up with TRBD2. Trimming at V came to 5 bases and at J to 2 bases, leaving 9 bases not matched to a gene. From germline, CDR1 is MNHEY and CDR2 SVGEGT. The CDR3 runs to 17 residues. Here the CDR3 reads CASSPFWREGNTGELFF. In DNA, the CDR3 is TGTGCCAGCAGTCCATTCTGGCGGGAGGGAAACACCGGGGAGCTGTTTTTT.

This clone was counted once. J is TRBJ1-4 and V is TRBV7-2; a possible D gene is TRBD1 (5 bases). Germline V gene sequence: CDR1 SGHTA, CDR2 FQGNSA. V dropped 2 bases and J dropped 4 bases, with 11 bases sitting between them. This CDR3 spans 15 amino acids. The CDR3 loop reads CASSLRGSGNEKLFF. The CDR3 bases are TGTGCCAGCAGCTTACGGGGGTCGGGTAATGAAAAACTGTTTTTT.

V gene TRBV20-1 combines with J gene TRBJ1-1, with D unclear. Germline CDR1 is DFQATT and CDR2 is SNEGSKA (reference sequence). The CDR3 length is 12 residues. Trimming cost V 3 bases and J 2 bases, with 7 bases left between them. CDR3 sequence reads: CSASNLNTEAFF. The DNA for the CDR3 is TGCAGTGCTAGTAACCTAAACACTGAAGCTTTCTTT.

The chain joins TRBV5-6 to TRBJ1-5; 10 bases agree with TRBD1. The CDR3 length is 15 residues. Losses at the gene ends were 0 bases for V and 6 bases for J; bases not matched to a gene: 3. The germline V gene has CDR1 SGHDT and CDR2 YYEEEE. The CDR3 DNA reads as TGTGCCAGCAGCTTGGACGGGACAGGGGCTCAGCCCCAGCATTTT. Its translation: CASSLDGTGAQPQHF.

The chain carries TRBV7-3 and TRBJ2-3; 8 bases fit TRBD2. Germline V gives CDR1 SGHTA, CDR2 FQGTGA. This CDR3 comprises 18 residues. Trimming cost V 4 bases and J 5 bases; bases outside gene matches: 17. The CDR3 sequence: CASSSTPTPGGRGDTQYF. CDR3 coding DNA: TGTGCCAGCAGCTCCACCCCGACCCCGGGAGGGAGGGGAGATACGCAGTATTTT.

This clone appeared a few times. The chain uses TRBV6-5 and TRBJ1-2; 11 bases are shared with TRBD1. The CDR3 is 14 residues long. Germline CDR1 reads MNHEY; CDR2 reads SVGAGI. With V trimmed by 5 bases and J by 4 bases, 3 bases remained unmatched. The CDR3 sequence: CASSLGQGGYGYTF. CDR3 bases: TGTGCCAGCAGTCTGGGACAGGGGGGCTATGGCTACACCTTC.

This chain joins TRBV5-6 and TRBJ2-7; the match to TRBD1 covers 9 bases. CDR3 length: 12 residues. With 4 bases clipped from V and 9 bases from J, the junction kept 5 bases outside the gene matches. In germline, CDR1 is SGHDT, CDR2 YYEEEE. The DNA for the CDR3 is TGTGCCAGCAGCAGGGACAGGGACGCGCAGTACTTC. Translating it yields CASSRDRDAQYF.

The rearrangement links TRBV7-2 to TRBJ1-2; TRBD1 matches 7 bases. The CDR3 is 13 amino acids. Germline V gene data show CDR1 as SGHTA and CDR2 as FQGNSA. The junction had 9 bases not matched to a gene; V was cut back by 6 bases and J by 8 bases. Here the CDR3 DNA reads TGTGCCAGCAGTAAGGACAGGTCCCAGGGCTACACCTTC. Encoded protein: CASSKDRSQGYTF. The entire variable domain, with the rest obtained from reference TRBV7-2 and TRBJ1-2, is as follows: GAGVSQSPSNKVTEKGKDVELRCDPISGHTALYWYRQSLGQGLEFLIYFQGNSAPDKSGLPSDRFSAERTGGSVSTLTIQRTQQEDSAVYLCASSKDRSQGYTFGSGTRLTVV.

The rearrangement uses TRBV6-2 or TRBV6-3 and TRBJ2-1, with 7 bases fitting TRBD2. J gave up 6 bases and V 4 bases, and 9 bases lay outside the gene matches. CDR1 and CDR2 (germline): MNHEY, SVGEGT. This CDR3 has 15 amino acids. The CDR3 sequence is CASSSLGLAANEQFF. The CDR3 DNA follows: TGTGCCAGCAGTTCCCTCGGGCTAGCGGCCAATGAGCAGTTCTTC.

The rearrangement links TRBV7-2 to TRBJ1-1; D remains unclear. This CDR3 has 15 residues. The V end lost 3 bases, the J end lost 1 base, and 12 bases lay between the germline ends. The germline CDR1 and CDR2 sequences are SGHTA and FQGNSA. As DNA, the CDR3 is TGTGCCAGCAGCTTCGAGGGCGTTAGGAACACTGAAGCTTTCTTT. Translation gives CASSFEGVRNTEAFF.

This chain links TRBV9 with TRBJ1-3; D remains unclear. Per the germline V gene, CDR1 is SGDLS and CDR2 is YYNGEE. This CDR3 region has 15 residues. V lost 0 bases and J lost 4, with 11 bases in between. The CDR3 loop reads CASSVGTGGGNTIYF. The DNA for the CDR3 is TGTGCCAGCAGCGTAGGGACCGGAGGCGGAAACACCATATATTTT.

DNA for the CDR3: TGTGCCAGCAGCTTTTCGGCAGGGTACTATGGCTACACCTTC. Its translation: CASSFSAGYYGYTF. This chain uses TRBV5-4 with TRBJ1-2, with D perhaps TRBD1 (5 bases). Germline lookup yields CDR1 SGHNT and CDR2 YYREEE (reference sequence). V was shortened by 2 bases and J by 3 bases, with 11 bases between the two germline ends. The CDR3 extends over 14 amino acids.

This clone appeared a single time. J is TRBJ1-2 and V is TRBV27; D is possibly TRBD1 (6 bases). CDR1 is MNHEY, CDR2 SMNVEV, per germline (reference sequence). The CDR3 loop spans 15 amino acids. Trimming pared 0 bases from V and 3 bases from J, leaving 11 bases between. CDR3 nucleotide sequence: TGTGCCAGCAGTTTATCGATGACAGGATACTATGGCTACACCTTC. Translated, it gives CASSLSMTGYYGYTF.

V and J are TRBV18 and TRBJ2-2, with 9 bases fitting TRBD1. The V and J ends lost 3 bases and 8 bases, in that order; junction bases with no gene match: 13. CDR1 is KGHSH, CDR2 LQKENI, per germline. The CDR3 loop spans 17 amino acids. The CDR3: CASSPGQGRVFEGELFF. CDR3 DNA sequence: TGTGCCAGCTCACCCGGACAGGGGCGCGTATTTGAGGGGGAGCTGTTTTTT. Filled out from reference TRBV18 and TRBJ2-2, the complete variable domain reads NAGVMQNPRHLVRRRGQEARLRCSPMKGHSHVYWYRQLPEEGLKFMVYLQKENIIDESGMPKERFSAEFPKEGPSILRIQQVVRGDSAAYFCASSPGQGRVFEGELFFGEGSRLTVL.

The V call is TRBV14, the J call TRBJ1-2, with 9 positions matching TRBD1. This CDR3 is built from 14 residues. V dropped 4 bases and J dropped 4; count of bases not matched to a gene: 4. The germline V gene has CDR1 SGHDN and CDR2 FVKESK. CDR3 DNA: TGTGCCAGCAGCCGGACAGGGGTTGGCTATGGCTACACCTTC. Its translation is CASSRTGVGYGYTF.

V is TRBV5-6 and J is TRBJ2-1; TRBD1 is a possible D gene (5 bases). Germline CDR1 SGHDT, CDR2 YYEEEE. Trimming took off 4 bases at V and 7 bases at J, with 15 bases between the two ends. CDR3 length: 14 residues. The CDR3, as DNA: TGTGCCAGCAGCCCGCGACAGTTTCGGAATGAGCAGTTCTTC. It encodes CASSPRQFRNEQFF.

This CDR3 is CASSSQTGGDEQFF. CDR3 bases: TGTGCCAGCAGCTCACAGACTGGCGGGGATGAGCAGTTCTTC. V is TRBV9 and J is TRBJ2-1, with a weak D call TRBD2 (6 bases). The germline CDR1 and CDR2 sequences are SGDLS and YYNGEE. The CDR3 has 14 amino acids. With 4 bases removed from V and 8 bases from J, the gap between germline ends came to 16 bases.

This clone was detected only once. The CDR3, as DNA: TGCGCCAGCAGCCAGATAGCGGGGTTCGGCACAGATACGCAGTATTTT. Amino acids: CASSQIAGFGTDTQYF. The chain uses TRBV4-1 and TRBJ2-3, with 8 bases matching TRBD2. Germline trimming cut 3 bases from V and 1 base from J; bases unmatched to any gene: 6. The CDR3 runs to 16 residues. Germline V CDR1 and CDR2: MGHRA, YSYEKL.

This clone was observed a single time. The rearrangement links TRBV28 to TRBJ2-1, with TRBD2 as a possible D gene (6 bases). This CDR3 contains 11 residues. V was shortened by 6 bases and J by 13 bases, with 13 bases between the two germline ends. CDR1 and CDR2 (germline): MDHEN, SYDVKM. CDR3 in DNA: TGTGCCAGCAGCCGCCGGGACTTACAGTTCTTC. This sequence encodes CASSRRDLQFF.

V and J are TRBV7-2 and TRBJ2-1; 13 bases line up with TRBD2. J gave up 7 bases and V 4 bases, and 16 bases lay outside the gene matches. The CDR3 loop spans 19 amino acids. Germline V lookup: CDR1 SGHTA, CDR2 FQGNSA. The CDR3 protein is CASSWTSGGTHTLKNEQFF. In DNA, the CDR3 is TGTGCCAGCAGCTGGACTAGCGGGGGAACCCATACCCTAAAAAATGAGCAGTTCTTC. Full variable domain (rest looked up from reference TRBV7-2 and TRBJ2-1): GAGVSQSPSNKVTEKGKDVELRCDPISGHTALYWYRQSLGQGLEFLIYFQGNSAPDKSGLPSDRFSAERTGGSVSTLTIQRTQQEDSAVYLCASSWTSGGTHTLKNEQFFGPGTRLTVL.

The chain carries TRBV2 and TRBJ1-5, with TRBD1 identical over 11 bases. J gave up 1 base and V 6 bases, and 8 bases lay outside the gene matches. Germline V lookup: CDR1 SNHLY, CDR2 FYNNEI. This CDR3 has 17 amino acids. The CDR3 DNA follows: TGTGCCAGCAGCGCGGGGACAGGGGGATTCAGCAATCAGCCCCAGCATTTT. This translates into CASSAGTGGFSNQPQHF.

CDR3 bases: TGTGCCAGCAGCTTCCCGACTAGCGGGACACAAGAGACCCAGTACTTC. It translates to CASSFPTSGTQETQYF. This sequence joins TRBV7-6 and TRBJ2-5; TRBD2 aligns across 11 bases. The CDR3 covers 16 residues. The germline gives CDR1 SGHVS, CDR2 FNYEAQ. The V and J ends lost 3 bases and 2 bases, in that order; junction bases with no gene match: 5. Variable domain in full (rest from reference TRBV7-6 and TRBJ2-5): GAGVSQSPRYKVTKRGQDVALRCDPISGHVSLYWYRQALGQGPEFLTYFNYEAQQDKSGLPNDRFSAERPEGSISTLTIQRTEQRDSAMYRCASSFPTSGTQETQYFGPGTRLLVL.